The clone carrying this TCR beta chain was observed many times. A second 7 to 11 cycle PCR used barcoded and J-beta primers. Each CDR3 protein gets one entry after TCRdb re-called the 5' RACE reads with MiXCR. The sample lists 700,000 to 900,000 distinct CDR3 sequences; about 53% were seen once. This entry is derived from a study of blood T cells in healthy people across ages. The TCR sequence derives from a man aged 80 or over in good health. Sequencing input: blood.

The CDR3, as DNA: TGTGCCAGCAGCCGGGGACGGACTAGCGGGAGGTCCGAGCAGTACTTC. It encodes CASSRGRTSGRSEQYF. V is TRBV3-1 and J is TRBJ2-7, with 14 bases fitting TRBD2. The ends lost 4 bases at V and 6 bases at J; junction bases unmatched: 8. From germline, CDR1 is LGHDT and CDR2 YNNKEL (reference sequence). The CDR3 consists of 16 residues.